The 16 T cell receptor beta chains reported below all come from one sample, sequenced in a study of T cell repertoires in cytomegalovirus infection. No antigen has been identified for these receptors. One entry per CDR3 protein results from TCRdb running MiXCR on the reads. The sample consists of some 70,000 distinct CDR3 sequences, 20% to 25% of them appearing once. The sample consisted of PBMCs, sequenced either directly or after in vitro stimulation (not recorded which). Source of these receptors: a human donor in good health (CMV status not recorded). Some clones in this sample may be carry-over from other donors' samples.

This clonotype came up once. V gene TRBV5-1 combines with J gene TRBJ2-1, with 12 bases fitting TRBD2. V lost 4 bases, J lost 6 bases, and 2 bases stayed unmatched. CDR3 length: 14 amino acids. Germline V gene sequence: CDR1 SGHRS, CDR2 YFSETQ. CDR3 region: CASSMTSGSNEQFF. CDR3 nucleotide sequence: TGCGCCAGCAGCATGACTAGCGGGAGCAATGAGCAGTTCTTC.

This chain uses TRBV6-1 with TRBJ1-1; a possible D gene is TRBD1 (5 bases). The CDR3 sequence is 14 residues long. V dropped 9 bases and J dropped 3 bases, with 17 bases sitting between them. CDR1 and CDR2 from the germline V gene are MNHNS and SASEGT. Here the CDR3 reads CASSSPGGYTEAFF. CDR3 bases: TGTGCCAGTTCGTCCCCGGGGGGGTACACTGAAGCTTTCTTT.

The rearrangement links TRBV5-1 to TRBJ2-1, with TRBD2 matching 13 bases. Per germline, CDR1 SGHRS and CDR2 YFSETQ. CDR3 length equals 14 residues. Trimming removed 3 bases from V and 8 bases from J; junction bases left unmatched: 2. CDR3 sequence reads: CASSSTSGRDEQFF. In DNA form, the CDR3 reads TGCGCCAGCAGCTCAACTAGCGGGAGGGATGAGCAGTTCTTC.

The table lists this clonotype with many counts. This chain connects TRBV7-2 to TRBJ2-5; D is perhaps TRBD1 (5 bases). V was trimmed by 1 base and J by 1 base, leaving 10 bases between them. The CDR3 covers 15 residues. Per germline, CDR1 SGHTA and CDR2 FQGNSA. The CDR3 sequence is CASSLVLGRQETQYF. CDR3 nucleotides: TGTGCCAGCAGCTTAGTTCTGGGGCGCCAAGAGACCCAGTACTTC.

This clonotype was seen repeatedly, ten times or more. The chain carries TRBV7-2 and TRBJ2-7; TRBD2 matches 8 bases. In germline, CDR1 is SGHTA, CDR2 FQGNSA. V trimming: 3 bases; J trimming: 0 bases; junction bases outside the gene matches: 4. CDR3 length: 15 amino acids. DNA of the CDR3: TGTGCCAGCAGCTTTAGCGGGATAAGCTCCTACGAGCAGTACTTC. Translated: CASSFSGISSYEQYF. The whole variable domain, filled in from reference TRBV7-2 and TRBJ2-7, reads GAGVSQSPSNKVTEKGKDVELRCDPISGHTALYWYRQSLGQGLEFLIYFQGNSAPDKSGLPSDRFSAERTGGSVSTLTIQRTQQEDSAVYLCASSFSGISSYEQYFGPGTRLTVT.

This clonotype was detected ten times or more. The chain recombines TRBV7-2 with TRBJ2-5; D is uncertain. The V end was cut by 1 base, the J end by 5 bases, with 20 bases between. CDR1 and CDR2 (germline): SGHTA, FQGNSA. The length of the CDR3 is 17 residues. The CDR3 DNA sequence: TGTGCCAGCAGCTTAGTCCCCCTCCCAGGCCCAGTGGAGACCCAGTACTTC. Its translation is CASSLVPLPGPVETQYF.

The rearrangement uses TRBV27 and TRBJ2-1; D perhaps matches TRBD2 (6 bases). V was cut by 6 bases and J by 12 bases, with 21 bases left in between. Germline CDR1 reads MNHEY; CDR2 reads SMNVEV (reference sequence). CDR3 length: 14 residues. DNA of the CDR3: TGTGCCAGCAGCCCCACCCCGAGCGGGCTTGGGCAGTTCTTC. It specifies CASSPTPSGLGQFF.

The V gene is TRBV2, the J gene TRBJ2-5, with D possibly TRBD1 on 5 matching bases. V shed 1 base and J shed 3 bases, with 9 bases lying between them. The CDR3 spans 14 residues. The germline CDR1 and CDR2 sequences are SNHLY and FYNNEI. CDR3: CASSEVVGEETQYF. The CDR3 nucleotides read TGTGCCAGCAGTGAAGTGGTAGGGGAAGAGACCCAGTACTTC. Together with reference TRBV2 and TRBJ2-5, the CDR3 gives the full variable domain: EPEVTQTPSHQVTQMGQEVILRCVPISNHLYFYWYRQILGQKVEFLVSFYNNEISEKSEIFDDQFSVERPDGSNFTLKIRSTKLEDSAMYFCASSEVVGEETQYFGPGTRLLVL.

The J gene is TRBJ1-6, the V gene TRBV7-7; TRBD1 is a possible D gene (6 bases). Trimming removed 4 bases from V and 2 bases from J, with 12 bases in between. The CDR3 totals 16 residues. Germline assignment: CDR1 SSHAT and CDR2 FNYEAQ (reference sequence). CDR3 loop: CASSSRQGTYNSPLHF. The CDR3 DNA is TGTGCCAGCAGCTCAAGGCAGGGGACCTATAATTCACCCCTCCACTTT. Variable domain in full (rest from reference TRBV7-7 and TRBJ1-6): GAGVSQSPRYKVTKRGQDVTLRCDPISSHATLYWYQQALGQGPEFLTYFNYEAQPDKSGLPSDRFSAERPEGSISTLTIQRTEQRDSAMYRCASSSRQGTYNSPLHFGNGTRLTVT.

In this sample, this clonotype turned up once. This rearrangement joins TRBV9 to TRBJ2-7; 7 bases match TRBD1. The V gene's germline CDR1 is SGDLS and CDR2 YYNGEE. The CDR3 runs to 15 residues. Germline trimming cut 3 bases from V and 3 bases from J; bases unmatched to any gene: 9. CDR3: CASSETTGFSYEQYF. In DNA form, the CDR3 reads TGTGCCAGCAGCGAGACGACAGGGTTTAGCTACGAGCAGTACTTC.

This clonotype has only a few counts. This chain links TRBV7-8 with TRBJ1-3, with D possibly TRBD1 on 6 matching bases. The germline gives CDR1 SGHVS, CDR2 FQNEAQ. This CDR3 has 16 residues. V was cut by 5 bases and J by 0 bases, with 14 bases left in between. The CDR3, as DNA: TGTGCCAGCAGCCCCCACAGGGTCAGCTCTGGAAACACCATATATTTT. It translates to CASSPHRVSSGNTIYF.

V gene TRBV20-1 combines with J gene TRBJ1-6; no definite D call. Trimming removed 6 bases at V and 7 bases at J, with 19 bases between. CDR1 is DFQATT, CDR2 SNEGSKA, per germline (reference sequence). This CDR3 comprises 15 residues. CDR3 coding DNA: TGCAGTGCCACTCAAGTGGTAGATTTAAATTCACCCCTCCACTTT. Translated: CSATQVVDLNSPLHF.

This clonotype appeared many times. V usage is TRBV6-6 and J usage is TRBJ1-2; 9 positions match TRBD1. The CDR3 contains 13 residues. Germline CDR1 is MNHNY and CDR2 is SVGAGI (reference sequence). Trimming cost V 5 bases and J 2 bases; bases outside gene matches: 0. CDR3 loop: CASSGTGNYGYTF. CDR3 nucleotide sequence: TGTGCCAGCAGTGGGACAGGGAACTATGGCTACACCTTC.

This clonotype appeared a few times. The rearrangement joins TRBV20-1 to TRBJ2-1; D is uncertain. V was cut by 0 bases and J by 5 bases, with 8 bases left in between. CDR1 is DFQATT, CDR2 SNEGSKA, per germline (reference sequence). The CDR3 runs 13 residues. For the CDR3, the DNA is TGCAGTGCTAGAGATAACAGCAACAATGAGCAGTTCTTC. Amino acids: CSARDNSNNEQFF.

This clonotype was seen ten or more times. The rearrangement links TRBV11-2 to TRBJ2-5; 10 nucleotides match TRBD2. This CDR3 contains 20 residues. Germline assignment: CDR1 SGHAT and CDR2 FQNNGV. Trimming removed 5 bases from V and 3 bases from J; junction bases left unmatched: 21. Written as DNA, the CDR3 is TGTGCCAGCAGCCCCTTCGGTTCTAGCGGGAGAGGTATTGAGGAAGAGACCCAGTACTTC. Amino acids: CASSPFGSSGRGIEEETQYF.

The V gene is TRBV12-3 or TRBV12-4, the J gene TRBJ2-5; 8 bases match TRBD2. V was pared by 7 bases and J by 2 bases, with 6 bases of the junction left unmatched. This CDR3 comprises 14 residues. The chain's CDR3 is CASTARGGQETQYF. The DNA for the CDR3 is TGTGCCAGCACTGCCCGGGGGGGACAAGAGACCCAGTACTTC.